The entry below describes one TCR beta chain. Its antigen is undetermined. The sample's time point: cycle 4 day 1 (C4D1), after less than 7 weeks of nivolumab. Brentuximab vedotin exposure varied among the patients, all of whom had relapsed after autologous stem cell transplantation. The record originates from a study of PD-1 blockade in classical Hodgkin lymphoma. Study-wide points: Baseline TCR diversity was reportedly lower in newly diagnosed patients than in healthy donors. It was reported as lower still in relapsed/refractory patients.

This CDR3 comprises 18 residues. V trimming: 7 bases; J trimming: 0 bases; junction bases outside the gene matches: 17. Germline V CDR1 and CDR2: SEHNR, FQNEAQ (reference sequence). The protocol was immunoSEQ multiplex PCR, while the TCRdb copy is restricted to in-frame clones and leaves out a portion. This table has 50,000 or so clones, 90% appearing once. The rearrangement uses TRBV7-9 and TRBJ1-1, with TRBD1 identical over 7 bases. This material consisted of peripheral blood mononuclear cells (PBMCs), taken before the fourth cycle of nivolumab. The origin of this receptor is a human donor with classical Hodgkin lymphoma. The CDR3 DNA reads as TGTGCCAGCAAGGGGGCTGCAGGGTTTGGAATACTGAACACTGAAGCTTTCTTT. Translated, it gives CASKGAAGFGILNTEAFF. Variable domain in full (rest from reference TRBV7-9 and TRBJ1-1): DTGVSQNPRHKITKRGQNVTFRCDPISEHNRLYWYRQTLGQGPEFLTYFQNEAQLEKSRLLSDRFSAERPKGSFSTLEIQRTEQGDSAMYLCASKGAAGFGILNTEAFFGQGTRLTVV.